A selection of T cell receptor beta chains follows, all from one sample in a study of T cell responses to AZD1222 COVID-19 vaccine. Assay: immunoSEQ multiplex PCR; the TCRdb copy retains only in-frame clones and omits some. The sample records under 110,000 clones, around 84% being singletons. The starting material was peripheral blood, obtained on day 0 of AZD1222 vaccination. These TCRs come from an adult in good health. CDR3s leave out the opening cysteine and the closing phenylalanine or tryptophan. D genes are given only for firm matches.

j_call d_call v_call cdr3_aa
TRBJ1-3 TRBD1 TRBV7-2 ASSFLPDRGSGNTIY
TRBJ2-7 NA TRBV6-1 ASSYSDRIYEQY
TRBJ1-4 NA TRBV7-2 ASSPATSGRSVWKLF
TRBJ1-2 NA TRBV24-1 ATSDSNYGYT
TRBJ1-2 TRBD1 TRBV5-3 ARSYRGQSYGYT
TRBJ1-2 TRBD1 TRBV27 ASSPRQGEGYGYT
TRBJ2-7 TRBD1 TRBV5-6 ASRNRGYYEQY
TRBJ1-1 TRBD1 TRBV6-5 ASSTGQGFGAF
TRBJ1-2 TRBD1 TRBV28 ASSPPTGYYGYT
TRBJ1-3 NA TRBV27 AGGGRVNTIY
TRBJ2-1 NA TRBV5-1 ASSPVRNNNEQF
TRBJ1-4 NA TRBV27 ASSLLGEKLF